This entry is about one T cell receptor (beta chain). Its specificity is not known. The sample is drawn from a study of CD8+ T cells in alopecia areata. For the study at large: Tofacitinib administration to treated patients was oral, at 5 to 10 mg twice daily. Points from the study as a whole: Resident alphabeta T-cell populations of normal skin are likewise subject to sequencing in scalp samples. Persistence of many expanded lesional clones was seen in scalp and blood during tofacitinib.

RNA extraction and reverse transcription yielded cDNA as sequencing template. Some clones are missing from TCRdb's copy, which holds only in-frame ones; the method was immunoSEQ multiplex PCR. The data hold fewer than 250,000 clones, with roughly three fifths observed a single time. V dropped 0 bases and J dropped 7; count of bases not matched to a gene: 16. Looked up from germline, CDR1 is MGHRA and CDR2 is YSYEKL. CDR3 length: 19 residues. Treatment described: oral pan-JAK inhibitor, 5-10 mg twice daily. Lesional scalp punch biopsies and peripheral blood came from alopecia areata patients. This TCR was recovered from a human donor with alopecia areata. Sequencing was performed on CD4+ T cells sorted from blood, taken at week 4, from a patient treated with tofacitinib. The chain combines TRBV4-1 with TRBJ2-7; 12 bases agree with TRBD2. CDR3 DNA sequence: TGCGCCAGCAGCCAAGAGAGAGGCTTGACTAGCGGGAGCCCTAGAGAGCAGTACTTC. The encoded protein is CASSQERGLTSGSPREQYF.